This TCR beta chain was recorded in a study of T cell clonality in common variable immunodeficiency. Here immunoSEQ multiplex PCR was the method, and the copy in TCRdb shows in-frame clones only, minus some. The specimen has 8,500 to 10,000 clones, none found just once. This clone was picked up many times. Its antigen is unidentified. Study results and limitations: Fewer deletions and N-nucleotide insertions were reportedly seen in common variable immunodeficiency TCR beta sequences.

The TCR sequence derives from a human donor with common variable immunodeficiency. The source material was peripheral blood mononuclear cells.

The CDR3 protein is CASNRGRANEKLFF. Incomplete CDR3 DNA: TGCGCCAGCAACAGGGGGCGCGCTAATGAAAAA. The rearrangement uses TRBV5-1 and TRBJ1-4; 9 bases are a match to TRBD1. The read terminates 3 residues ahead of where the CDR3 ends, so the germline J gene completes it. This CDR3 is built from 14 residues. V lost 6 bases, J lost 3 bases, and 3 bases stayed unmatched. Germline loops: CDR1 SGHRS, CDR2 YFSETQ.